The 27 T cell receptor beta chains given below trace back to one sample, sequenced in a study of control samples from healthy donors and cancer patients (dated by TCRdb to the early 2020s). The method behind the library was the immunoSEQ multiplex PCR assay. As stored in TCRdb, this immuneACCESS dataset retains in-frame rearrangements with V and J assigned. A fraction of the clones does not appear; measured against another copy, unresolved V genes explain less than half of the discrepancy, and the remainder lacks a known reason. The sample table holds about 120,000 clones, of which about nine tenths were seen once. Jointly, the top ten make up 3% to 4% of the sample. Input material: blood. The receptors stem from a man aged 40-50 years in good health.

The chain couples TRBV7-6 to TRBJ2-1, with D perhaps matching TRBD1 or TRBD2 (6 bases each). The CDR3 sequence is 16 residues long. Trimming pared 5 bases from V and 3 bases from J, leaving 17 bases between. CDR1 and CDR2 from the germline V gene are SGHVS and FNYEAQ. CDR3 DNA sequence: TGTGCCAGCAGCGCCGGGACACGGACTAACTACAATGAGCAGTTCTTC. Its protein is CASSAGTRTNYNEQFF. Full variable domain (rest looked up from reference TRBV7-6 and TRBJ2-1): GAGVSQSPRYKVTKRGQDVALRCDPISGHVSLYWYRQALGQGPEFLTYFNYEAQQDKSGLPNDRFSAERPEGSISTLTIQRTEQRDSAMYRCASSAGTRTNYNEQFFGPGTRLTVL.

Written as DNA, the CDR3 is TGTGCCAGCAGCCCCTGGACAGGGGGCTTACTGATTGGGGACACTGAAGCTTTCTTT. Protein sequence: CASSPWTGGLLIGDTEAFF. This sequence joins TRBV7-3 and TRBJ1-1; TRBD1 matches 11 bases. Germline CDR1 reads SGHTA; CDR2 reads FQGTGA. V lost 5 bases, J lost 3 bases, and 17 bases stayed unmatched. This CDR3 comprises 19 residues.

A few counts support this clone. This sequence joins TRBV4-3 and TRBJ1-6; 9 bases align to TRBD1. V dropped 3 bases and J dropped 9; count of bases not matched to a gene: 9. Per the germline V gene, CDR1 is LGHNA and CDR2 is YSLEER. The CDR3 loop spans 16 amino acids. The CDR3: CASSQTRETGGSPLHF. As DNA, the CDR3 is TGCGCCAGCAGCCAGACGAGGGAGACAGGGGGTTCACCCCTCCACTTT.

With regard to this clone: Additional DNA sequences in this sample encode the identical CDR3. The V and J genes are TRBV7-9 and TRBJ1-5; TRBD1 is a possible D gene (5 bases). The CDR3 has 13 residues. The germline V gene encodes CDR1 SEHNR and CDR2 FQNEAQ (reference sequence). Trimming cost V 5 bases and J 5 bases, with 10 bases left between them. CDR3 loop: CASSLQGDQPQHF. CDR3 sequence (DNA): TGTGCCAGCAGCCTTCAGGGAGATCAGCCCCAGCATTTT.

The J gene is TRBJ2-7, the V gene TRBV6-2 or TRBV6-3, with D hard to call. The CDR3 extends over 15 amino acids. The ends were cut back, 1 base at V and 0 bases at J, with 10 bases in the middle. Germline V gene data show CDR1 as MNHEY and CDR2 as SVGEGT. CDR3 region: CASSYYAASSYEQYF. CDR3 coding DNA: TGTGCCAGCAGTTACTACGCGGCTAGCTCCTACGAGCAGTACTTC.

This clone was counted a few times. The chain links TRBV7-3 to TRBJ1-5; 8 nucleotides match TRBD1. V dropped 0 bases and J dropped 2; count of bases not matched to a gene: 18. The germline CDR1 and CDR2 sequences are SGHTA and FQGTGA. This CDR3 contains 21 residues. The CDR3 region has the DNA TGTGCCAGCAGCTTAACGTCTTATCGGGACAGGCGAACCTTGGGCAATCAGCCCCAGCATTTT. As protein: CASSLTSYRDRRTLGNQPQHF. Using reference TRBV7-3 and TRBJ1-5 for the parts outside the CDR3, the full variable domain is GAGVSQTPSNKVTEKGKYVELRCDPISGHTALYWYRQSLGQGPEFLIYFQGTGAADDSGLPNDRFFAVRPEGSVSTLKIQRTERGDSAVYLCASSLTSYRDRRTLGNQPQHFGDGTRLSIL.

The gene calls are TRBV2 and TRBJ2-3; D gene unclear. V was trimmed by 4 bases and J by 0 bases, leaving 17 bases between them. The CDR3 runs to 17 residues. Germline V gene lookup returns CDR1 SNHLY and CDR2 FYNNEI. Written as DNA, the CDR3 is TGTGCCAGCAGTGCCGACCCCCCTCATTCTAGCACAGATACGCAGTATTTT. This gives the protein CASSADPPHSSTDTQYF.

This chain links TRBV18 with TRBJ2-2, with D possibly TRBD2 on 6 matching bases. Trimming stripped 4 bases from V and 1 base from J, with 16 bases between. The CDR3 runs 17 residues. Germline-derived CDR1 and CDR2 are KGHSH and LQKENI. The CDR3 DNA is TGTGCCAGCTCACAGCCGGGAGTAGCGGTGAACACCGGGGAGCTGTTTTTT. Its translation is CASSQPGVAVNTGELFF. The full variable domain, rest sourced from reference TRBV18 and TRBJ2-2, is NAGVMQNPRHLVRRRGQEARLRCSPMKGHSHVYWYRQLPEEGLKFMVYLQKENIIDESGMPKERFSAEFPKEGPSILRIQQVVRGDSAAYFCASSQPGVAVNTGELFFGEGSRLTVL.

The CDR3 sequence is CASSLTGTASGTDTQYF. As DNA, the CDR3 is TGTGCCAGCAGCTTAACAGGGACAGCAAGCGGCACAGATACGCAGTATTTT. This sequence joins TRBV7-3 and TRBJ2-3, with TRBD1 matching over 7 bases. The CDR3 has 17 amino acids. Germline values: CDR1 SGHTA, CDR2 FQGTGA. V dropped 0 bases and J dropped 1; count of bases not matched to a gene: 7.

The chain has TRBV11-2 and TRBJ2-2, with D maybe TRBD1 (6 bases). Trimming removed 6 bases at V and 2 bases at J, with 16 bases between. The CDR3 is 16 amino acids. Germline V gene sequence: CDR1 SGHAT, CDR2 FQNNGV. CDR3 bases: TGTGCCAGCAGACCGACCGGGACAAGTAACACCGGGGAGCTGTTTTTT. Its translation: CASRPTGTSNTGELFF.

The chain carries TRBV3-1 (or the pseudogene TRBV3-2) and TRBJ2-7; 7 bases are shared with TRBD1. In germline, CDR1 is LGHDT, CDR2 YNNKEL (reference sequence). V was pared by 4 bases and J by 0 bases, with 3 bases of the junction left unmatched. This CDR3 spans 14 amino acids. The CDR3, as DNA: TGTGCCAGCAGCCGGGACAGACACTCCTACGAGCAGTACTTC. This encodes CASSRDRHSYEQYF.

The chain employs TRBV2 and TRBJ1-5; perhaps TRBD1 as D (5 bases). The germline V and J ends were trimmed by 7 bases and 0 bases, with 10 bases remaining between them. The CDR3 is 14 residues long. Germline lookup yields CDR1 SNHLY and CDR2 FYNNEI. This CDR3 reads CASKRGDSNQPQHF. CDR3 DNA sequence: TGTGCCAGCAAGCGAGGGGATAGCAATCAGCCCCAGCATTTT.

This rearrangement joins TRBV10-3 to TRBJ2-7, with D perhaps TRBD1 (6 bases). The CDR3 loop spans 12 amino acids. Germline assignment: CDR1 ENHRY and CDR2 SYGVKD. V was shortened by 6 bases and J by 3 bases, with 9 bases between the two germline ends. In DNA form, the CDR3 reads TGTGCCATCAGGGAACAGGGCTACGAGCAGTACTTC. This codes for CAIREQGYEQYF.

In DNA form, the CDR3 reads TGCGCCAGCAGATACCGGGGGGACACTGAAGCTTTCTTT. This translates into CASRYRGDTEAFF. The chain carries TRBV10-2 and TRBJ1-1; D might be TRBD1 (5 bases). There are 13 residues in the CDR3. Deletions cut 6 bases from V and 3 bases from J, with 11 bases between. Germline-derived CDR1 and CDR2 are WSHSY and SAAADI.

The V call is TRBV12-3 or TRBV12-4, the J call TRBJ1-1; tentatively, D is TRBD1 (6 bases). The CDR3 loop spans 13 amino acids. V dropped 7 bases and J dropped 4 bases, with 13 bases sitting between them. Here the CDR3 reads CASTQGWSTEAFF. The DNA for the CDR3 is TGTGCCAGCACACAGGGATGGTCCACTGAAGCTTTCTTT.

The chain has TRBV29-1 and TRBJ2-2, with D possibly TRBD1 on 6 matching bases. The CDR3 runs 14 residues. Germline lookup yields CDR1 SQVTM and CDR2 ANQGSEA. Trimming took 5 bases from V and 4 from J, leaving 14 bases between them. CDR3 DNA sequence: TGCAGCGTTAGAGGACAGTCGGGCACCGGGGAGCTGTTTTTT. Encoded protein: CSVRGQSGTGELFF.

The chain couples TRBV12-3 or TRBV12-4 to TRBJ1-5; D is unresolved. This CDR3 spans 12 amino acids. V lost 2 bases and J lost 7, with 6 bases in between. The CDR3 reads CASSLFRQPQHF. The CDR3 DNA sequence: TGTGCCAGCAGTTTATTCCGGCAGCCCCAGCATTTT.

A word on this clone: This CDR3 is also generated by other DNA sequences in the sample. V is TRBV19 and J is TRBJ2-1; D is perhaps TRBD1 (5 bases). With 3 bases removed from V and 2 bases from J, the gap between germline ends came to 11 bases. Looked up from germline, CDR1 is LNHDA and CDR2 is SQIVND (reference sequence). There are 15 residues in the CDR3. DNA of the CDR3: TGTGCCAGTAGTATTGAAGGGGCCACCTACAATGAGCAGTTCTTC. Its protein is CASSIEGATYNEQFF.

The chain uses TRBV20-1 and TRBJ1-1; possibly TRBD1 for D (5 bases). The CDR3 has 10 amino acids. Germline V gene data show CDR1 as DFQATT and CDR2 as SNEGSKA (reference sequence). Trimming took off 8 bases at V and 6 bases at J, with 10 bases between the two ends. CDR3 bases: TGCAGTTCAGGGCACGCTGAAGCTTTCTTT. Its translation is CSSGHAEAFF.

This clone was observed a single time. The CDR3 region has the DNA TGTGCCAGCAGCCAAGATTGGCAGACCTACGAGCAGTACTTC. It codes for CASSQDWQTYEQYF. The J gene is TRBJ2-7, the V gene TRBV3-1 (or the pseudogene TRBV3-2); D unresolved. CDR1 is LGHDT, CDR2 YNNKEL, per germline (reference sequence). Between the trimmed V and J ends, which lost 0 bases and 2 bases, there was a span of 8 bases. The length of the CDR3 is 14 residues.

The J gene is TRBJ1-6, the V gene TRBV28, with no clear D. This CDR3 spans 14 amino acids. CDR1 and CDR2 (germline): MDHEN, SYDVKM. Trimming stripped 5 bases from V and 4 bases from J, with 9 bases between. The CDR3 nucleotides are TGTGCCAGCAGTCCGGGATCTTATAATTCACCCCTCCACTTT. This codes for CASSPGSYNSPLHF.

This clone was recorded once. This chain joins TRBV5-1 and TRBJ2-2; 12 bases agree with TRBD2. The germline gives CDR1 SGHRS, CDR2 YFSETQ. Trimming cost V 6 bases and J 1 base; bases outside gene matches: 4. The CDR3 spans 16 residues. DNA for the CDR3: TGCGCCAGCACCCAGACTAGCGGGGGGAACACCGGGGAGCTGTTTTTT. Residues: CASTQTSGGNTGELFF. Together with reference TRBV5-1 and TRBJ2-2, the CDR3 gives the full variable domain: KAGVTQTPRYLIKTRGQQVTLSCSPISGHRSVSWYQQTPGQGLQFLFEYFSETQRNKGNFPGRFSGRQFSNSRSEMNVSTLELGDSALYLCASTQTSGGNTGELFFGEGSRLTVL.

The chain combines TRBV24-1 with TRBJ2-1; 15 nucleotides agree with TRBD2. Germline CDR1 and CDR2: KGHDR and SFDVKD. The J segment lost 7 bases and the V segment lost 2 bases, leaving 2 bases of the junction unmatched. This CDR3 has 16 residues. This CDR3 is CATSDWGTSGGNEQFF. CDR3 bases: TGTGCCACCAGTGATTGGGGGACTAGCGGGGGGAATGAGCAGTTCTTC.

This chain uses TRBV3-1 (or the pseudogene TRBV3-2) with TRBJ1-5, with D perhaps TRBD1 (5 bases). V gave up 3 bases and J gave up 2 bases, with 8 bases separating them. This CDR3 spans 14 amino acids. From germline, CDR1 is LGHDT and CDR2 YNNKEL (reference sequence). CDR3 DNA sequence: TGTGCCAGCAGCCAGGGGGTGGGCAATCAGCCCCAGCATTTT. Protein product: CASSQGVGNQPQHF.

This clone was picked up one time. This chain links TRBV6-2 or TRBV6-3 with TRBJ1-6, with 11 nucleotides matching TRBD1. Germline V lookup: CDR1 MNHEY, CDR2 SVGEGT. The CDR3 extends over 16 amino acids. V gave up 0 bases and J gave up 9 bases; unmatched junction bases: 4. As DNA, the CDR3 is TGTGCCAGCAGTTACTCTCGGACAGGGGGCGGTTCACCCCTCCACTTT. Its protein is CASSYSRTGGGSPLHF.

This clone came up once. The V and J genes are TRBV5-8 and TRBJ1-4, with a weak D call TRBD1 (5 bases). CDR1 is SGHTS, CDR2 YDEGEE, per germline. The CDR3 has 15 residues. The V and J ends lost 4 bases and 7 bases respectively, with 17 bases between them. The CDR3 loop is CASSVETDLTEKLFF. CDR3 coding DNA: TGTGCCAGCAGCGTGGAGACAGACCTCACTGAAAAACTGTTTTTT.

The V and J genes are TRBV9 and TRBJ1-3; D is possibly TRBD1 (5 bases). V was pared by 4 bases and J by 0 bases, with 23 bases between. The CDR3 has 19 amino acids. Per germline, CDR1 SGDLS and CDR2 YYNGEE. DNA for the CDR3: TGTGCCAGCAGCTTCAATTTACAACTCCAGGGCCACTCTGGAAACACCATATATTTT. It codes for CASSFNLQLQGHSGNTIYF.